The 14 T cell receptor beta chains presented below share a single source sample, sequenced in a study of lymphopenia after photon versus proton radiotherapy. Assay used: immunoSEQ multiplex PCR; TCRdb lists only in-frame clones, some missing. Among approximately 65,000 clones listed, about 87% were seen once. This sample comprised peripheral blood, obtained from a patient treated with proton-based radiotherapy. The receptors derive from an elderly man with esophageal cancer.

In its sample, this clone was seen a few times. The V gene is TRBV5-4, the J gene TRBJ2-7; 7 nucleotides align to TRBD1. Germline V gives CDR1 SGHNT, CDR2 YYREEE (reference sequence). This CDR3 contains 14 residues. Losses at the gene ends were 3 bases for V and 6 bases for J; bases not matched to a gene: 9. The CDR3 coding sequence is TGTGCCAGCAGCTCGGCCGGGACAGCCGGCGAGCAGTACTTC. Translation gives CASSSAGTAGEQYF.

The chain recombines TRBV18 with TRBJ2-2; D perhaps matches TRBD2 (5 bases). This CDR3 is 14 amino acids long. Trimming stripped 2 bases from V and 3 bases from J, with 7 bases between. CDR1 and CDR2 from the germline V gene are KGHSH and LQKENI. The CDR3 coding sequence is TGTGCCAGCTCACCAACAGCGGACACCGGGGAGCTGTTTTTT. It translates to CASSPTADTGELFF.

The CDR3 region is CASKPRGVDEQFF. CDR3 coding DNA: TGTGCCAGTAAACCCAGGGGGGTCGATGAGCAGTTCTTC. V gene TRBV19 combines with J gene TRBJ2-1; TRBD1 might be the D (7 bases). The germline V and J ends were trimmed by 7 bases and 8 bases, with 15 bases remaining between them. This CDR3 contains 13 residues. From germline, CDR1 is LNHDA and CDR2 SQIVND (reference sequence).

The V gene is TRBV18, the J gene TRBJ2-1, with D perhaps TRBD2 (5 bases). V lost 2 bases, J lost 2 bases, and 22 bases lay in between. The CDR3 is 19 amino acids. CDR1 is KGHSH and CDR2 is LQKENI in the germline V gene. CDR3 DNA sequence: TGTGCCAGCTCACCAAGGGAGATGGGTCCGTCCCGGGCCTACAATGAGCAGTTCTTC. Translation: CASSPREMGPSRAYNEQFF.

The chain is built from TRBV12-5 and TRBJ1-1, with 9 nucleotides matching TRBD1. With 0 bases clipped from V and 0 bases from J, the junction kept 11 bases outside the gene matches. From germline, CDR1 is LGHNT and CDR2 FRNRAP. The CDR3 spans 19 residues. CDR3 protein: CASGLVFGTGRGMNTEAFF. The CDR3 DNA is TGTGCTAGTGGTTTGGTATTTGGGACAGGGAGAGGAATGAACACTGAAGCTTTCTTT. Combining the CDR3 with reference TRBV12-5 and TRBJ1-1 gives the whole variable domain DARVTQTPRHKVTEMGQEVTMRCQPILGHNTVFWYRQTMMQGLELLAYFRNRAPLDDSGMPKDRFSAEMPDATLATLKIQPSEPRDSAVYFCASGLVFGTGRGMNTEAFFGQGTRLTVV.

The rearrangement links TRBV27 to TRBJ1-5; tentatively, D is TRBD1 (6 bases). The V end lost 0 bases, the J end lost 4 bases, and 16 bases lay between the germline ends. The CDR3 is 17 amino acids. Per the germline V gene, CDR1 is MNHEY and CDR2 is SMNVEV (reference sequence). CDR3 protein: CASSLSSGGRENQPQHF. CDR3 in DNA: TGTGCCAGCAGTTTATCGTCGGGGGGCAGGGAGAATCAGCCCCAGCATTTT.

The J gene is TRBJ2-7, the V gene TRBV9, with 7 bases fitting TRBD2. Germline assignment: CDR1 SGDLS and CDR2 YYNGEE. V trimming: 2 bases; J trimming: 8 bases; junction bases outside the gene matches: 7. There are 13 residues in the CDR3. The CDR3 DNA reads TGTGCCAGCAGCGTCACGCCTAGCGGACAGCAGTACTTC. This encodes CASSVTPSGQQYF. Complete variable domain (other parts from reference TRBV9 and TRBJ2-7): DSGVTQTPKHLITATGQRVTLRCSPRSGDLSVYWYQQSLDQGLQFLIQYYNGEERAKGNILERFSAQQFPDLHSELNLSSLELGDSALYFCASSVTPSGQQYFGPGTRLTVT.

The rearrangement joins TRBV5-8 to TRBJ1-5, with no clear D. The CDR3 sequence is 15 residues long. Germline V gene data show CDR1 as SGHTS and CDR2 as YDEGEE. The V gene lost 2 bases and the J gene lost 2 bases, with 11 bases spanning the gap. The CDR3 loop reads CASSFSFRGNQPQHF. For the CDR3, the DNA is TGTGCCAGCAGCTTTAGTTTCCGGGGCAATCAGCCCCAGCATTTT.

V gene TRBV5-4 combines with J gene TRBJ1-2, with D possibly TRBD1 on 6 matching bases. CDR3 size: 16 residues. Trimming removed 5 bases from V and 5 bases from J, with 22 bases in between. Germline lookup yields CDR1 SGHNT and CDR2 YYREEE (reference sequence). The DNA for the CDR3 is TGTGCCAGCAGAATTGGGGGCTCTCAGGGGAGGTATGGCTACACCTTC. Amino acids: CASRIGGSQGRYGYTF.

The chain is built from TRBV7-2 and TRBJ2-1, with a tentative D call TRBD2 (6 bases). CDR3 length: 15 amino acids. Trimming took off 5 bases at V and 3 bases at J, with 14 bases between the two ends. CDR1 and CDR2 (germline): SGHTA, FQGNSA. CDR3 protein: CASSPTGLNYNEQFF. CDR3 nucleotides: TGTGCCAGCAGCCCGACGGGACTTAACTACAATGAGCAGTTCTTC.

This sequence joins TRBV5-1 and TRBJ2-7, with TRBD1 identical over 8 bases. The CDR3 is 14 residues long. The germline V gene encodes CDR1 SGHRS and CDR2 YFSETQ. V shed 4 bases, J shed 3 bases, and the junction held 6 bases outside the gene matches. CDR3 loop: CASSHGQGDYEQYF. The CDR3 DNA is TGCGCCAGCAGCCATGGACAGGGAGACTACGAGCAGTACTTC.

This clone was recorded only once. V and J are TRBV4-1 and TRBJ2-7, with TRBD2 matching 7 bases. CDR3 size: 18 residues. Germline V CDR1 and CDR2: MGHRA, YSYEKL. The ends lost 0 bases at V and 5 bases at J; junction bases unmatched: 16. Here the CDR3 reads CASSQDWAGDGEYDEQYF. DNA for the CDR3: TGCGCCAGCAGCCAAGATTGGGCGGGAGACGGAGAGTACGACGAGCAGTACTTC.

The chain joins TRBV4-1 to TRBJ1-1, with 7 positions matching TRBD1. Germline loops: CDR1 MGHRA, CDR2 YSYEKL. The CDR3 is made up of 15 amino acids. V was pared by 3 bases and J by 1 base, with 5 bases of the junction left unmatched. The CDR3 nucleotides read TGCGCCAGCAGCCACCAGGACAGGTCGAACACTGAAGCTTTCTTT. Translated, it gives CASSHQDRSNTEAFF.

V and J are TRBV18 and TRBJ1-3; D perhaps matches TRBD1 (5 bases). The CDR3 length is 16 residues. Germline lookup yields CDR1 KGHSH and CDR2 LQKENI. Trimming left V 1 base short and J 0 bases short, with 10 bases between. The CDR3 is CASSPLQGDSGNTIYF. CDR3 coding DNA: TGTGCCAGCTCACCACTTCAGGGTGACTCTGGAAACACCATATATTTT.